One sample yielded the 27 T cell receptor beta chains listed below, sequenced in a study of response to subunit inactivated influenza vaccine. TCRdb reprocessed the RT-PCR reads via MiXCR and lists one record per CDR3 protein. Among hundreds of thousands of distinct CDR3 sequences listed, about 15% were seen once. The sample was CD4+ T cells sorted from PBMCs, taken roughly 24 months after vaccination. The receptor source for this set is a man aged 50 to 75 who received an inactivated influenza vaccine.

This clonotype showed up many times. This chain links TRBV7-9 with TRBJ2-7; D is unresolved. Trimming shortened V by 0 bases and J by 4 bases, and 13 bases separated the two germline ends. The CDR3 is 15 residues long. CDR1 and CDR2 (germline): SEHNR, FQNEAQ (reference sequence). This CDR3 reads CASSLAHGSSYEQYF. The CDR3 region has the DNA TGTGCCAGCAGCTTAGCGCACGGCAGCTCGTACGAGCAGTACTTC.

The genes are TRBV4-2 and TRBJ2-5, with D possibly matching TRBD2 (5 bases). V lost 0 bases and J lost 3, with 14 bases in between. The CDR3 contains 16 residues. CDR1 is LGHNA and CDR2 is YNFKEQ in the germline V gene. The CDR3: CASSQDPLASKETQYF. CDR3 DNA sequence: TGTGCCAGCAGCCAAGATCCCCTAGCCAGTAAAGAGACCCAGTACTTC.

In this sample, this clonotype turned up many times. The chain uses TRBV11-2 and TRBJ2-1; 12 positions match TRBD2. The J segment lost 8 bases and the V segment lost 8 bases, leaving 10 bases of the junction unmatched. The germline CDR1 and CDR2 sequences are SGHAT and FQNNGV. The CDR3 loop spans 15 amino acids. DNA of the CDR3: TGTGCCAGCCACCCCCTAGCGGGAGGGCCGTATGAGCAGTTCTTC. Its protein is CASHPLAGGPYEQFF.

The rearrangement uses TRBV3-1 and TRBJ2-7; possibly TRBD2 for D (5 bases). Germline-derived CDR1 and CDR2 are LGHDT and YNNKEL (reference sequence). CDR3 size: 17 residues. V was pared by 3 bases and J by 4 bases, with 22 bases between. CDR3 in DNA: TGTGCCAGCAGCCACGGGGATTCCCTTAGTGGAAGTTACGAGCAGTACTTC. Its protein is CASSHGDSLSGSYEQYF.

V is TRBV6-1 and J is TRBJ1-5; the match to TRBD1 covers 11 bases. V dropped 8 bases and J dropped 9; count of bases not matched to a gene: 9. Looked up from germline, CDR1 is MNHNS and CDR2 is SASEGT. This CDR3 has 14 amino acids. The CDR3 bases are TGTGCCAGCGGGACAGGGGGGATCCCAGGGCCCCAGCATTTT. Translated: CASGTGGIPGPQHF.

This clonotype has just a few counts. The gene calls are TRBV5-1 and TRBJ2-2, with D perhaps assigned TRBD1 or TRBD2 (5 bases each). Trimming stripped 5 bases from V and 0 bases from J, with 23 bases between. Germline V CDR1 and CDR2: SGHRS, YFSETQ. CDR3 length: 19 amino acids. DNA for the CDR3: TGCGCCAGCAGATTAAGGGCTAGTGGGGGAGAAGCGAACACCGGGGAGCTGTTTTTT. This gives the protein CASRLRASGGEANTGELFF.

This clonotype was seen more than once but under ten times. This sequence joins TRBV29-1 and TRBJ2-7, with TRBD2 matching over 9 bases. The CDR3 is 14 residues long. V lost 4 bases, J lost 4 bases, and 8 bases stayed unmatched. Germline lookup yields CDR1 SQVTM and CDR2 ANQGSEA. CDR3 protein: CSVAWLAGSYEQYF. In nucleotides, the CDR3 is TGCAGCGTTGCGTGGCTAGCGGGATCGTACGAGCAGTACTTC.

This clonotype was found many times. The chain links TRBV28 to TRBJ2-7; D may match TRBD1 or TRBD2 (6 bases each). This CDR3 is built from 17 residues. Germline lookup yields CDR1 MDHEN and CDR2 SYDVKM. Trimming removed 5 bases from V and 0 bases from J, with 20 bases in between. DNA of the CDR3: TGTGCCAGCAGTCGGATGGGCGGGACACTGAGCTCCTACGAGCAGTACTTC. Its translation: CASSRMGGTLSSYEQYF.

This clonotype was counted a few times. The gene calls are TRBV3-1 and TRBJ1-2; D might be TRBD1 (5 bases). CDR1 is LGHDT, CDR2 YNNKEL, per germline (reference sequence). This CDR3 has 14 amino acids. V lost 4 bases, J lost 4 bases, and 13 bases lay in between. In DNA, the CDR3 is TGTGCCAGCAGCCCCCTGGAGGGGATCTATGGCTACACCTTC. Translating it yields CASSPLEGIYGYTF.

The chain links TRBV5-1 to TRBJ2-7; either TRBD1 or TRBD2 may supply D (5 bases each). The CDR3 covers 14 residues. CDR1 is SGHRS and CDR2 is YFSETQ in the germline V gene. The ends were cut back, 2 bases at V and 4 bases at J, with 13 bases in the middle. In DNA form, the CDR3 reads TGCGCCAGCAGCTTAGGGGACGGACCGTACGAGCAGTACTTC. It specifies CASSLGDGPYEQYF.

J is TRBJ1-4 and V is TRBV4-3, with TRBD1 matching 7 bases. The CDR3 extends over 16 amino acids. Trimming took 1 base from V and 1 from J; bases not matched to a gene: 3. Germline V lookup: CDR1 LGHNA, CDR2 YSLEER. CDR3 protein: CASSQGGGLTNEKLFF. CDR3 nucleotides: TGCGCCAGCAGCCAAGGAGGGGGCTTAACTAATGAAAAACTGTTTTTT.

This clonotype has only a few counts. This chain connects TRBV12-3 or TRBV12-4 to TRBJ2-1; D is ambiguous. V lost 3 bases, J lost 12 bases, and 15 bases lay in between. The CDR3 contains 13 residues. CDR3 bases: TGTGCCAGCAGTTTTTCTGAAATGGAGAGGCAGTTCTTC. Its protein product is CASSFSEMERQFF.

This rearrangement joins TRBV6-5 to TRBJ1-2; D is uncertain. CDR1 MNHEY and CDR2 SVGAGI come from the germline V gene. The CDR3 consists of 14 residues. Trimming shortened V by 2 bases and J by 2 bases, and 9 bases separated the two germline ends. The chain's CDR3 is CASSYGRANYGYTF. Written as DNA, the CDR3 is TGTGCCAGCAGTTACGGGAGAGCAAACTATGGCTACACCTTC.

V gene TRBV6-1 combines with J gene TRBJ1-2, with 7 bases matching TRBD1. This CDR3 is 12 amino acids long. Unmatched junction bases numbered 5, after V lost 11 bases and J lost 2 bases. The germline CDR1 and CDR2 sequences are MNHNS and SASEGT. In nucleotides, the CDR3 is TGTGCCTCCGCGACAGGGAACTATGGCTACACCTTC. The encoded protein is CASATGNYGYTF.

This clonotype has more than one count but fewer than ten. This CDR3 is CASSQGVWGDTGELFF. The CDR3 DNA is TGCGCCAGCAGCCAAGGGGTATGGGGTGACACCGGGGAGCTGTTTTTT. The V and J genes are TRBV4-3 and TRBJ2-2, with D unresolved. Between the trimmed V and J ends, which lost 1 base and 3 bases, there was a span of 12 bases. Germline V lookup: CDR1 LGHNA, CDR2 YSLEER. The CDR3 runs 16 residues.

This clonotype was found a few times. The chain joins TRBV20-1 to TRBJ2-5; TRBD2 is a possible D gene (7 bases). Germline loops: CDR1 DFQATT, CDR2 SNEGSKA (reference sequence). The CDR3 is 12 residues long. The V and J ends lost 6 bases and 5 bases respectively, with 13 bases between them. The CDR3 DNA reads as TGCAGTGCGGGAGGGGGGATGGAGACCCAGTACTTC. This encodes CSAGGGMETQYF.

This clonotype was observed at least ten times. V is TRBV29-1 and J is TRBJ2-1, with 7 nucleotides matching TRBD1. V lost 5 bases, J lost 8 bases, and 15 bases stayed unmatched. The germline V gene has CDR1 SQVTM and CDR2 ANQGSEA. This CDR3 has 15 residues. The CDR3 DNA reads TGCAGCGTTAGAGCGACAGGGTCCCCCGGGGATGAGCAGTTCTTC. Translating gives CSVRATGSPGDEQFF.

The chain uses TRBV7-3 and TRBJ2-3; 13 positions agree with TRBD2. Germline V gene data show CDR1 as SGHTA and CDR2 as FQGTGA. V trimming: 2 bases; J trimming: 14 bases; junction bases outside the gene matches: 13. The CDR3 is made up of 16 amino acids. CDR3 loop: CASSLGLAGAVDGLYF. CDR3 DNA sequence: TGTGCCAGCAGCTTAGGACTAGCGGGAGCTGTGGATGGATTGTATTTT.

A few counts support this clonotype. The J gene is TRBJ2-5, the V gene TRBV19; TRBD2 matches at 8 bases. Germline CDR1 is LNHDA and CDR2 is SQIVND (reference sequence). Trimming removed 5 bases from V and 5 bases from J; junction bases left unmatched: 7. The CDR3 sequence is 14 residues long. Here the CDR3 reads CASSRLAKTETQYF. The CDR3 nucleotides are TGTGCCAGTAGTCGACTAGCGAAAACGGAGACCCAGTACTTC.

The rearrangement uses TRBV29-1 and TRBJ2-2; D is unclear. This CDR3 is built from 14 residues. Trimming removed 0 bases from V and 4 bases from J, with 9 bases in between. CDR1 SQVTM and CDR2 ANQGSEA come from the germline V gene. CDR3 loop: CSVEETRSTGELFF. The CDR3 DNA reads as TGCAGCGTTGAAGAGACACGGAGCACCGGGGAGCTGTTTTTT.

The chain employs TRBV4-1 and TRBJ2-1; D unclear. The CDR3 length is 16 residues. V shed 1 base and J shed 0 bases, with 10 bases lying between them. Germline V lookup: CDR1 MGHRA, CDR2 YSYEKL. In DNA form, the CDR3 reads TGCGCCAGCAGCCAAGTAGATATAGTCTCCTACAATGAGCAGTTCTTC. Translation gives CASSQVDIVSYNEQFF.

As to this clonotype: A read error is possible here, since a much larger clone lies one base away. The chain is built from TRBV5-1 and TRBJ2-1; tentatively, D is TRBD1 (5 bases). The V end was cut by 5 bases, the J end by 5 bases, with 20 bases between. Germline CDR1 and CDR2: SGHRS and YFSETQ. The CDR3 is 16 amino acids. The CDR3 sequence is CASRVSPQAADNEQFF. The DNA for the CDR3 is TGCGCCAGCAGAGTATCCCCACAGGCGGCGGACAATGAGCAGTTCTTC.

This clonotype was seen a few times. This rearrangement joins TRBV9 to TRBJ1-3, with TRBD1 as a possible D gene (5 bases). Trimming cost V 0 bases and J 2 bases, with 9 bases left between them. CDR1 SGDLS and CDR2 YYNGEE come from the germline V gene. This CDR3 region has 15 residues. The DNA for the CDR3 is TGTGCCAGCAGCGTAGAAGCAGGGACTGGAAACACCATATATTTT. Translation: CASSVEAGTGNTIYF.

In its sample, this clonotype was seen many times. Here the CDR3 DNA reads TGCAGCGTTGTTCAGGTTGATCAAGAGACCCAGTACTTC. Its translation: CSVVQVDQETQYF. This sequence joins TRBV29-1 and TRBJ2-5; no reliable D call. Germline V gene lookup returns CDR1 SQVTM and CDR2 ANQGSEA. This CDR3 is built from 13 residues. V was trimmed by 4 bases and J by 2 bases, leaving 11 bases between them.

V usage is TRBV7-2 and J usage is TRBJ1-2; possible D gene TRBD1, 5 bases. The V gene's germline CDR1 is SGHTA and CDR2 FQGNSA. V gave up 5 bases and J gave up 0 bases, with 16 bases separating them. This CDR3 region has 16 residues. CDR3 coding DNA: TGTGCCAGCAGCCAGAACTCCGGGACGCCTAACTATGGCTACACCTTC. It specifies CASSQNSGTPNYGYTF.

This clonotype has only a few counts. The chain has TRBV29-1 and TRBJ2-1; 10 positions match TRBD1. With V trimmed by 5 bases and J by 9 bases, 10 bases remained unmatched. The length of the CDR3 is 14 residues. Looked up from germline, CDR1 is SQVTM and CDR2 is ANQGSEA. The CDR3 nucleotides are TGCAGCGTTTGGACAGGGGGGTTAAAGGGTGAGCAGTTCTTC. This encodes CSVWTGGLKGEQFF.

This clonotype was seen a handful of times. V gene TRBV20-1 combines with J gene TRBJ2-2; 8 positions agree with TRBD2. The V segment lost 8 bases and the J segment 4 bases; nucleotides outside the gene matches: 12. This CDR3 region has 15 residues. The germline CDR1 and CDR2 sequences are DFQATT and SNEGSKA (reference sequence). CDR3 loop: CSPNFGGRFTGELFF. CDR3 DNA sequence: TGCAGTCCTAATTTCGGCGGGAGGTTCACCGGGGAGCTGTTTTTT.